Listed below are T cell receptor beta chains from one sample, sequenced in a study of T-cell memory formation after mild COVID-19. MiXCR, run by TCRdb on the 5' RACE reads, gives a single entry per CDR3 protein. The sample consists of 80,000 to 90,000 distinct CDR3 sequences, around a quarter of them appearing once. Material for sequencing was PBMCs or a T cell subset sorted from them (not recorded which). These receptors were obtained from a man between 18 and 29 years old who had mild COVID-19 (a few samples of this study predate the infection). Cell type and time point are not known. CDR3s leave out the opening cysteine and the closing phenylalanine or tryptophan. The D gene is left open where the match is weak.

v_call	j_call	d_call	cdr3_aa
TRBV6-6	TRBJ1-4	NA	ASSYSMTGRDEKLF
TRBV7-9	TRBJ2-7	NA	ASRRGSEQY
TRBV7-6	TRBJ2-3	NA	ASSPPLADTQY
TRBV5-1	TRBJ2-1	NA	ASSLAEGAGANEQF
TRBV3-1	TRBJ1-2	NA	ASSRSPWVPLYGYT
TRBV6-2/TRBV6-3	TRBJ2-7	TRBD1	ASSYPGQAFLSYEQY
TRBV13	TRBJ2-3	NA	ASSLNSIRGTQY
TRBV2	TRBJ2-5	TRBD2	ASSDRREGETQY
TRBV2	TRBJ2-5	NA	ASIHGRDPWGEFQETQY
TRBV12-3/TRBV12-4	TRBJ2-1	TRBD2	ASSLRTSGLYNEQF
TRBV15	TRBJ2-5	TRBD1	ATSSRDRVTQY
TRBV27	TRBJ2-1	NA	ASSWGASEQF
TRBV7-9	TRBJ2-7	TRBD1	ASSLARTGEQY
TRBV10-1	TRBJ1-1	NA	ASSEDQGPGYTEAF
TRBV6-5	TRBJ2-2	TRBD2	ASSPPGGGNTGELF
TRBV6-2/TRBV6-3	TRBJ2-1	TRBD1	ASRPGQGEADEQF
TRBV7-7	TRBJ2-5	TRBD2	ASSPGLAVIQETQY
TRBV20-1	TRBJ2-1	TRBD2	SASRVAGGPNEQF
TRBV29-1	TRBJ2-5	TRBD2	SVELGRGVQETQY
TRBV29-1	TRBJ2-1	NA	SVEDGIRDTPGEQF
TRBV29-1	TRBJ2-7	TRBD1	SVLGQGYEQY
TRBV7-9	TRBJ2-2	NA	ASSLVGKNTGELF
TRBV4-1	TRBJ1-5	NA	ASSQRHVSNQPQH
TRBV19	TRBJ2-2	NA	ASRWPANTGELF
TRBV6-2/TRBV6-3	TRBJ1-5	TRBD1	ASRPRTGNQPQH
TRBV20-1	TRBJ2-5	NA	SALRPTLQETQY
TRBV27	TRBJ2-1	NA	ASSFGSYNEQF
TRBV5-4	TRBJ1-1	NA	ASGDGLNEAF
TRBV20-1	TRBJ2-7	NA	SARQGYEQY
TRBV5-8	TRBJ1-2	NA	ASSLRQTFYGYT
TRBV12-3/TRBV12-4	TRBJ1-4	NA	ASSFAFGGEKLF
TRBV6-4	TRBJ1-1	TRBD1	ASSVGTGGNTEAF
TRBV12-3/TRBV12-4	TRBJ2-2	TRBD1	ASRGQGAKTGELF
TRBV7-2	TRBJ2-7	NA	ASSLSGQYEQY
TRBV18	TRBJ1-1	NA	ASSPPLNTEAF
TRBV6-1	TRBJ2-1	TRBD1	ASSEGTGGNEQF
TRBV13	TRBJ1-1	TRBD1	ASSQPQGLSTEAF
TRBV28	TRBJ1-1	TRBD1	ASSEYRGGNTEAF
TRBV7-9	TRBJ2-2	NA	ASQLSGGTGELF
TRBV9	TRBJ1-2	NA	ASSVGGDYGYT
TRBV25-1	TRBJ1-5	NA	ASSETNSWSNQPQH
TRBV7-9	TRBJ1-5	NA	ASSGGVQPQH
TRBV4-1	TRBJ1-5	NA	ASSQVAGANQPQH
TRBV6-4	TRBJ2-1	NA	ASSEMAGLPNEQF
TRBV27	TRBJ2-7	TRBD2	ASSLSGTRQYYEQY
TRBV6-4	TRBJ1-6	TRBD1	ASTNRGSFH
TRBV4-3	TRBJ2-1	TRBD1	ASSQYTGGAGEQF
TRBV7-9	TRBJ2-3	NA	ASSRPISTDTQY
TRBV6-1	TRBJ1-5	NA	ASRTAGSGNQPQH
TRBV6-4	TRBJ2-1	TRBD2	ASSRLAGREQF
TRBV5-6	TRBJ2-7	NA	ASSLHPADEQY